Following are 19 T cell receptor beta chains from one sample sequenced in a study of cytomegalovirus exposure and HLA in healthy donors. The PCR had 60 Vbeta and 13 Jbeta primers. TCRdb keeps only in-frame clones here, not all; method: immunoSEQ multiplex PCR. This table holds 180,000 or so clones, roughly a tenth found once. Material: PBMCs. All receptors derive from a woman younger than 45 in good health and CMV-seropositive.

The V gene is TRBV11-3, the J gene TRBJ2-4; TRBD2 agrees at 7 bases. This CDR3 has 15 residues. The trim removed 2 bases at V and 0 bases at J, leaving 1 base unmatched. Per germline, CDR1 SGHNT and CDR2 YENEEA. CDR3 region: CASSLSGTAKNIQYF. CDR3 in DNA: TGTGCCAGCAGCTTAAGCGGGACAGCCAAAAACATTCAGTACTTC.

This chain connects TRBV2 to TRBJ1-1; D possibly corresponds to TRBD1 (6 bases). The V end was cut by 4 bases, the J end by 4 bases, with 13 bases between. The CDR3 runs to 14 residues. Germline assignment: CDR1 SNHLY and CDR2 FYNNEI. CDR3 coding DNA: TGTGCCAGCAGTGCAAACGGGGGGCTCACTGAAGCTTTCTTT. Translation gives CASSANGGLTEAFF.

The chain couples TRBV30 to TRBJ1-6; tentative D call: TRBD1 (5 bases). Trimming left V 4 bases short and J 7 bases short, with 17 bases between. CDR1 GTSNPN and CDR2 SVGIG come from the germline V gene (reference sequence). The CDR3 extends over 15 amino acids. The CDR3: CAWTPGITWNSPLHF. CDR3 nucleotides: TGTGCCTGGACCCCAGGGATCACCTGGAATTCACCCCTCCACTTT.

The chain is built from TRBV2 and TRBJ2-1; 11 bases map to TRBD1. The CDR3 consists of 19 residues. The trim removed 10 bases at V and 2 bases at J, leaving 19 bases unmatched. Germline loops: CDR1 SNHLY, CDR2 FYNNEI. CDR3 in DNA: TGTGCCACCCTTACTCCGGGACAGGGGGACGGGGGAGCCTACAATGAGCAGTTCTTC. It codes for CATLTPGQGDGGAYNEQFF.

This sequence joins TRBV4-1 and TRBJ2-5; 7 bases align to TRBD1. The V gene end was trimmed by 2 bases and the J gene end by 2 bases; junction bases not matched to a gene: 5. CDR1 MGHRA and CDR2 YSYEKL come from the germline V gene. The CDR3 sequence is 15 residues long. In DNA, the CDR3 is TGCGCCAGCAGCCAAATAGGGACAGCTCAAGAGACCCAGTACTTC. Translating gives CASSQIGTAQETQYF.

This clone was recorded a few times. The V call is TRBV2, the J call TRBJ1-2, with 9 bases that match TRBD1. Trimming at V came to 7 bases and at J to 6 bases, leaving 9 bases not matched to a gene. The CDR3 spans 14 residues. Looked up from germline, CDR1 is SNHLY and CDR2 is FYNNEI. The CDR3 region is CASNPGQGINGYTF. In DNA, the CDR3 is TGTGCCAGCAACCCGGGACAGGGAATAAATGGCTACACCTTC.

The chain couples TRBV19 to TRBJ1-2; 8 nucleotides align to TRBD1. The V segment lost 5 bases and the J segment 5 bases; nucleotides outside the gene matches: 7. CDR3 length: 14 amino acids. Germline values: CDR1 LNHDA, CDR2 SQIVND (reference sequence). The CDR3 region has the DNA TGTGCCAGTAGTGCCGACAGGGGTGGGTATGGCTACACCTTC. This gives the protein CASSADRGGYGYTF.

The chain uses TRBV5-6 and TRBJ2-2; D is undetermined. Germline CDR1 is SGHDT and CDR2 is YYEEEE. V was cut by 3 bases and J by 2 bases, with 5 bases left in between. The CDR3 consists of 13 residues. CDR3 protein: CASSWQNTGELFF. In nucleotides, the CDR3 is TGTGCCAGCAGCTGGCAAAACACCGGGGAGCTGTTTTTT.

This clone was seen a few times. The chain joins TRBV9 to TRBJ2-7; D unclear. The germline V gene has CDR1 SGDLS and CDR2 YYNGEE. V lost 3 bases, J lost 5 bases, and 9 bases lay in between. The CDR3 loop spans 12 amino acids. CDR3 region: CASSASEDEQYF. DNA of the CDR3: TGTGCCAGCAGCGCCTCAGAAGACGAGCAGTACTTC. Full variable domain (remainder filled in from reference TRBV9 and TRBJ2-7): DSGVTQTPKHLITATGQRVTLRCSPRSGDLSVYWYQQSLDQGLQFLIQYYNGEERAKGNILERFSAQQFPDLHSELNLSSLELGDSALYFCASSASEDEQYFGPGTRLTVT.

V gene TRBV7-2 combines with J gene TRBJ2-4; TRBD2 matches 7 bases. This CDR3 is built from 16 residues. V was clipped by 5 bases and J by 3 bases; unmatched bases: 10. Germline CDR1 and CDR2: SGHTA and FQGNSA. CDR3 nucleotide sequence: TGTGCCAGCAGCCCTCGAGTAGCGGGCCTCAAAAACATTCAGTACTTC. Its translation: CASSPRVAGLKNIQYF.

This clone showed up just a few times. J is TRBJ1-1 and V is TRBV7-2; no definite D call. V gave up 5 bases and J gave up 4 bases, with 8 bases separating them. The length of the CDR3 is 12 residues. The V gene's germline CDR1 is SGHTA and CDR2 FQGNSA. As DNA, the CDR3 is TGTGCCAGCAGCCGCCGGGGCACTGAAGCTTTCTTT. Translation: CASSRRGTEAFF.

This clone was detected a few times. The CDR3 sequence: CASSLQGITYEQYF. CDR3 in DNA: TGCGCCAGCAGCTTACAGGGGATAACCTACGAGCAGTACTTC. The V call is TRBV5-1, the J call TRBJ2-7, with TRBD1 matching 7 bases. Germline V gene data show CDR1 as SGHRS and CDR2 as YFSETQ. V shed 2 bases, J shed 2 bases, and the junction held 4 bases outside the gene matches. The CDR3 is made up of 14 amino acids.

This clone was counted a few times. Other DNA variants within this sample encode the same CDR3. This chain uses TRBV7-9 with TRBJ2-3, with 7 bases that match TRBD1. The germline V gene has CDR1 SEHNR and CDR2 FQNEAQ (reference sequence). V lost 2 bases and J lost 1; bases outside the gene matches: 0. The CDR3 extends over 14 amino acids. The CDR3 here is CASSLTGGTDTQYF. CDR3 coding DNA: TGTGCCAGCAGCTTAACAGGGGGCACAGATACGCAGTATTTT.

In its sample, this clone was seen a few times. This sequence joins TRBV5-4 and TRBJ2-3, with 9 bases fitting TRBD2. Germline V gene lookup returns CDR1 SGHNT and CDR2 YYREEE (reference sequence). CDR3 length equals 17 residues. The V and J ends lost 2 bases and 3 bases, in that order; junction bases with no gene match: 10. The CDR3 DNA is TGTGCCAGCAGCTTCGCGGTAGCGGGAGCTGGGACAGATACGCAGTATTTT. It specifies CASSFAVAGAGTDTQYF.

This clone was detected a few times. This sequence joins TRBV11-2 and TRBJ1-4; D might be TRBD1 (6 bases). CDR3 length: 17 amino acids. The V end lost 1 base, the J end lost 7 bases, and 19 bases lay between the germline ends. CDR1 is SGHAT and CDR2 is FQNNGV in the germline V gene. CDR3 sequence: CASSLAAGGLWGEKLFF. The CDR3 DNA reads TGTGCCAGCAGCTTAGCGGCCGGGGGGCTCTGGGGTGAAAAACTGTTTTTT.

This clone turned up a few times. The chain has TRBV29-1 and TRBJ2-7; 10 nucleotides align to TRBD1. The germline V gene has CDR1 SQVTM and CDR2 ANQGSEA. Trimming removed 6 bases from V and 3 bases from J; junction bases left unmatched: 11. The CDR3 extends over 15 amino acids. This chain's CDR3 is CSVPGTGTGVYEQYF. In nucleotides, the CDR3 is TGCAGCGTACCAGGTACCGGGACAGGGGTCTACGAGCAGTACTTC.

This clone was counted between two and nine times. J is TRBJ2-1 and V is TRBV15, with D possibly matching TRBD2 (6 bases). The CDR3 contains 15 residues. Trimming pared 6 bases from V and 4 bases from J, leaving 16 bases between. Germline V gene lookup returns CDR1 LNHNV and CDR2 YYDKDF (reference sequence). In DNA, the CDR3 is TGTGCCACCAGTTTTGGGGGGAGTGTTTACAATGAGCAGTTCTTC. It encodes CATSFGGSVYNEQFF.

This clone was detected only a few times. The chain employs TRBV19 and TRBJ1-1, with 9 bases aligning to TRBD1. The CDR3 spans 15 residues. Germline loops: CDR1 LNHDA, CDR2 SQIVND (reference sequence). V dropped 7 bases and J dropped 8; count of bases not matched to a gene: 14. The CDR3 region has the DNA TGTGCCAGTACCGCCTTGGCCGTGGGACAGGGCGAAGCTTTCTTT. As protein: CASTALAVGQGEAFF.

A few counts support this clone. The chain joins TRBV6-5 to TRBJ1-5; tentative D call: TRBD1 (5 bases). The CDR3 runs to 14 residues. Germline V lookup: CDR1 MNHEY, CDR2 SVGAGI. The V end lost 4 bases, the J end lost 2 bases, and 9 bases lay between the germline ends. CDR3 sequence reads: CASSSGGGNQPQHF. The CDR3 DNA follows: TGTGCCAGCAGTTCGGGAGGGGGCAATCAGCCCCAGCATTTT.